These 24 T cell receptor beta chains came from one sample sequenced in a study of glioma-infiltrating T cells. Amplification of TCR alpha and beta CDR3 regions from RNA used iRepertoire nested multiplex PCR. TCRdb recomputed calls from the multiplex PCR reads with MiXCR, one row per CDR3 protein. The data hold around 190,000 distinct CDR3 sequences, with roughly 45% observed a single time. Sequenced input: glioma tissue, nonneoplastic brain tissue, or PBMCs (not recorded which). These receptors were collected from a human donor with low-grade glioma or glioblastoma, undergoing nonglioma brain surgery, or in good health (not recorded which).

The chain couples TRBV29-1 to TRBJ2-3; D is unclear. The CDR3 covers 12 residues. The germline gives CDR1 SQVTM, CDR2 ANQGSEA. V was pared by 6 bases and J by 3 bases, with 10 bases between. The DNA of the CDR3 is TGCAGCGTAGGGAAAGGGACAGATACGCAGTATTTT. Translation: CSVGKGTDTQYF.

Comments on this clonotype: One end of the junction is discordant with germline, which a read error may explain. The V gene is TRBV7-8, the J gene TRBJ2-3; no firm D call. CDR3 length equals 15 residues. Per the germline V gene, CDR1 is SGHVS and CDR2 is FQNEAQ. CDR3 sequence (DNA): TGTGCCAGCAGCTTAGTCACATCCTCGATAGATAAGCAGTATTTT. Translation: CASSLVTSSIDKQYF.

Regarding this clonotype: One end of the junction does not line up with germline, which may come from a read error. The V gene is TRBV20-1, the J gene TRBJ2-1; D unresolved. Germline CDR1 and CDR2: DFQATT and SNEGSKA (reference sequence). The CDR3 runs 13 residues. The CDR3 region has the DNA TGCACTGCTACCATGAGCTCCTACAATGAGCTGTTCTTC. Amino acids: CTATMSSYNELFF.

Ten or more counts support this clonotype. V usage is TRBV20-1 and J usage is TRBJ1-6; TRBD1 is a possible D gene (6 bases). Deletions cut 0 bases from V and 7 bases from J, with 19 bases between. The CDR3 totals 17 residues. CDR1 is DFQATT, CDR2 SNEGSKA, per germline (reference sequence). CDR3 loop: CSARDLSGGGANSPLHF. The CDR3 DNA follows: TGCAGTGCTAGAGATCTGAGTGGTGGGGGGGCAAATTCACCCCTCCACTTT.

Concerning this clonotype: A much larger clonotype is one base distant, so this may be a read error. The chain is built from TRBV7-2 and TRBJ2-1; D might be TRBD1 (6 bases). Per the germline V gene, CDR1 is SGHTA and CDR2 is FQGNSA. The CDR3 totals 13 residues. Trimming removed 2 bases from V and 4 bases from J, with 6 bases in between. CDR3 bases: TGTGCCAGCAGCTTACAGGGGTACAATGAGCAGTTCTTC. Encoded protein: CASSLQGYNEQFF.

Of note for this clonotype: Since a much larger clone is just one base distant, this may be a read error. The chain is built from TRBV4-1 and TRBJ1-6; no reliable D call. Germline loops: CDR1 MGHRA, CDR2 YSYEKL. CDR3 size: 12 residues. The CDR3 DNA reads TGCGCCAGCATCCAAGATGACGGGCGCCTCCACTTT. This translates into CASIQDDGRLHF.

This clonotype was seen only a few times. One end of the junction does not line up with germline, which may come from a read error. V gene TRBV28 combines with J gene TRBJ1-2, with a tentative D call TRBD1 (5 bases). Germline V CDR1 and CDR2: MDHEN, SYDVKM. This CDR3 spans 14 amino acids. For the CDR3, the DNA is TGTGCCGGCAGTCCGCCAGGGTGGATCTATGGCTACACCTTC. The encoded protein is CAGSPPGWIYGYTF.

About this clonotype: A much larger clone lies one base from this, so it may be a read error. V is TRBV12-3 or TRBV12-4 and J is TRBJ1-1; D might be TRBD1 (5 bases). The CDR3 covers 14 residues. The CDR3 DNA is TGTGCCAGCAGTGGCTGGGACGCAAGCACTAAAGCTTTCTTT. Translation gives CASSGWDASTKAFF.

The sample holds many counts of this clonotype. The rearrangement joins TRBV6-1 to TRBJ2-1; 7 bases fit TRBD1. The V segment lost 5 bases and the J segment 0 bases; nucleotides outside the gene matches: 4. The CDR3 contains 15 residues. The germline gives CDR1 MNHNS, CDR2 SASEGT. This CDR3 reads CASSKGQSSYNEQFF. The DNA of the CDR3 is TGTGCCAGCAGTAAGGGACAGAGCTCCTACAATGAGCAGTTCTTC.

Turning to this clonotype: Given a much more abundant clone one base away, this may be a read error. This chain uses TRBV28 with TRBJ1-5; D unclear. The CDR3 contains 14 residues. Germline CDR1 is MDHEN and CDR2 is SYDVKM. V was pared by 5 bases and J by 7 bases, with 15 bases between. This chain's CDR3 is CASSHYRFEQPQHF. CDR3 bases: TGTGCCAGCAGTCATTACCGCTTCGAGCAGCCCCAGCATTTT.

In nucleotides, the CDR3 is TGTGCCTGGAGTCCCTTCGTCGGTGAGCAGTTCTTC. It codes for CAWSPFVGEQFF. The gene calls are TRBV30 and TRBJ2-1; D not resolved. There are 12 residues in the CDR3. The germline CDR1 and CDR2 sequences are GTSNPN and SVGIG (reference sequence). Trimming cost V 2 bases and J 9 bases, with 11 bases left between them.

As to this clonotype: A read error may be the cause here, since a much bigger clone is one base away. In DNA, the CDR3 is TGTGCCAGCAGAGACAGCGCGTTCTACAAGCAGTACTTC. Encoded protein: CASRDSAFYKQYF. The V and J genes are TRBV28 and TRBJ2-7; perhaps TRBD1 as D (5 bases). CDR3 length: 13 amino acids. Germline loops: CDR1 MDHEN, CDR2 SYDVKM.

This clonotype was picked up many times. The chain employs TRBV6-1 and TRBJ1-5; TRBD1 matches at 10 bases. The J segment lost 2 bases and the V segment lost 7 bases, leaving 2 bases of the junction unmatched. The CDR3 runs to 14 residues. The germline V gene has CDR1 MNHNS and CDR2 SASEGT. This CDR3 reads CASTGQGRNQPQHF. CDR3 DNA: TGTGCCAGCACGGGACAGGGGCGCAATCAGCCCCAGCATTTT.

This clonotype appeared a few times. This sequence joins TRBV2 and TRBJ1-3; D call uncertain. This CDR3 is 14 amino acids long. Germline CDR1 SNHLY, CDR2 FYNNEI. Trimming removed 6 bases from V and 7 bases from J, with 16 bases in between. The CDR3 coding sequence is TGTGCCAGCAGCGCGACTGAGGGTTGGAACACCATATATTTT. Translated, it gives CASSATEGWNTIYF.

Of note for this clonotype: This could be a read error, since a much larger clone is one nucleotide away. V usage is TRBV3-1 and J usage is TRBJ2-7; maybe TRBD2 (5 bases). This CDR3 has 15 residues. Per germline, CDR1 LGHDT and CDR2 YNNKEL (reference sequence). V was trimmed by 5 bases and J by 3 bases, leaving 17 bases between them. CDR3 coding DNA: TGTGCCAGCAGCAAAGGTCCGGGATTCGGCTACGAGCAGTACTTC. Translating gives CASSKGPGFGYEQYF.

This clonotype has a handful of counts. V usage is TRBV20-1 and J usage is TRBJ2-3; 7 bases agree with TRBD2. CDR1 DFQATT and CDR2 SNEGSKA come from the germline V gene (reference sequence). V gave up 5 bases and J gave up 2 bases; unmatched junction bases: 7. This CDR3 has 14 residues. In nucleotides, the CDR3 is TGCAGTGCTCCCGGGACTACCTACACAGATACGCAGTATTTT. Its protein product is CSAPGTTYTDTQYF.

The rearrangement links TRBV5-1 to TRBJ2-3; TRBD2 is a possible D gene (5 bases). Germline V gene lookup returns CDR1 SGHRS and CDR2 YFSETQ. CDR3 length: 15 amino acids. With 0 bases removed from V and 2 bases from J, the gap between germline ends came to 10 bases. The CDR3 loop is CASSLVGRPTDTQYF. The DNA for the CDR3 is TGCGCCAGCAGCTTGGTGGGGAGACCCACAGATACGCAGTATTTT.

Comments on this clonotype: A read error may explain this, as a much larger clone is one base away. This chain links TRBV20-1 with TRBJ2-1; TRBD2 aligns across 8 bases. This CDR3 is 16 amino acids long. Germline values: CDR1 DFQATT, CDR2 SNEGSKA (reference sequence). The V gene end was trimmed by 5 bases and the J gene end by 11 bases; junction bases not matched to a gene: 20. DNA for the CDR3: TGCAGTGCTCACTCCGGGACTAGGGTTGGGGTTAATAAGCAGTTCTTC. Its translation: CSAHSGTRVGVNKQFF.

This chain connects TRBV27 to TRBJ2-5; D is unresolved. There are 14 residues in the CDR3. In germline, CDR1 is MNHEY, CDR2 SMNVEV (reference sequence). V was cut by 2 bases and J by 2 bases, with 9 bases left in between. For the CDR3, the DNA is TGTGCCAGCAGTTTAGCGGCCCTACAAGAGACCCAGTACTTC. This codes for CASSLAALQETQYF.

The CDR3 nucleotides read TGTGCCAGCAGCCCTGGACGGAGAAATAATGAAAAACTGTTTTTT. It is translated as CASSPGRRNNEKLFF. The chain carries TRBV5-4 and TRBJ1-4; the D is unclear. Germline CDR1 SGHNT, CDR2 YYREEE (reference sequence). V was clipped by 4 bases and J by 4 bases, with 14 bases between them. The CDR3 is 15 amino acids.

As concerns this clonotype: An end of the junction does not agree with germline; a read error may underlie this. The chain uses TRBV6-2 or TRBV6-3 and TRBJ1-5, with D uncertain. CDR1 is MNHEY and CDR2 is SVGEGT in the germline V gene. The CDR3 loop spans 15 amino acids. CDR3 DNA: TGTGCCAGCATCATAGGACCGCCTAGCAATCACCCCCAGCATTTT. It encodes CASIIGPPSNHPQHF.

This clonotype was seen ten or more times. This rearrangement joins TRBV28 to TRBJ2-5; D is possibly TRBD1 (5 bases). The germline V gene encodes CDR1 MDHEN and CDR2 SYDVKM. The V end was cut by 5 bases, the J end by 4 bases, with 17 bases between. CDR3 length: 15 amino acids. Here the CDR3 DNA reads TGTGCCAGCAGTCCCGGGCAGGGTAGGACAGAGACCCAGTACTTC. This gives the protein CASSPGQGRTETQYF. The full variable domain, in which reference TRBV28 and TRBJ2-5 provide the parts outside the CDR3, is DVKVTQSSRYLVKRTGEKVFLECVQDMDHENMFWYRQDPGLGLRLIYFSYDVKMKEKGDIPEGYSVSREKKERFSLILESASTNQTSMYLCASSPGQGRTETQYFGPGTRLLVL.

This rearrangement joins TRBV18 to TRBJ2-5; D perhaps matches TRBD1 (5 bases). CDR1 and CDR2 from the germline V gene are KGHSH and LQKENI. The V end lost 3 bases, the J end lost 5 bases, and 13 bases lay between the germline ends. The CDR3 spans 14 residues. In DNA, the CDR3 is TGTGCCAGCTCACCTATGACGACAGTCGAGACCCAGTACTTC. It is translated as CASSPMTTVETQYF.

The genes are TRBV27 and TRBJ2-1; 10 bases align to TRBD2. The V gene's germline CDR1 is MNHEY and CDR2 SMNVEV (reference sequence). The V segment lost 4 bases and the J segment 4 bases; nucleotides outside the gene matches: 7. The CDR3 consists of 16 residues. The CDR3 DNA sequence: TGTGCCAGCAGTTCTAGCGGGAGAGTAACTTACAATGAGCAGTTCTTC. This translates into CASSSSGRVTYNEQFF.